Below are 10 T cell receptor beta chains sequenced from a single sample in a study of identifying expanded T cells in peripheral blood. Only in-frame clones appear in the TCRdb table, and some are missing; sequencing was by immunoSEQ multiplex PCR. The profile shows around 130,000 clones, 75% to 90% of them singletons. The sequenced sample was blood. Receptor source: a person aged 18 to 75 in good health.

The chain carries TRBV10-3 and TRBJ1-5, with D possibly being TRBD1 (6 bases). Germline V gives CDR1 ENHRY, CDR2 SYGVKD. V gave up 6 bases and J gave up 8 bases, with 14 bases separating them. The CDR3 loop spans 13 amino acids. CDR3 sequence: CAIRGEEGEPQHF. The DNA of the CDR3 is TGTGCCATCAGGGGGGAAGAGGGGGAGCCCCAGCATTTT.

This chain links TRBV5-4 with TRBJ2-7; tentatively, D is TRBD1 or TRBD2 (5 bases each). CDR1 and CDR2 (germline): SGHNT, YYREEE (reference sequence). CDR3 length equals 15 residues. The V gene lost 4 bases and the J gene lost 2 bases, with 16 bases spanning the gap. The chain's CDR3 is CASSTSGSRAYEQYF. The CDR3 nucleotides read TGTGCCAGCAGCACATCGGGGAGCAGGGCCTACGAGCAGTACTTC.

The genes are TRBV7-9 and TRBJ1-3; D ambiguous. This CDR3 comprises 11 residues. The V and J ends lost 11 bases and 4 bases respectively, with 9 bases between them. Germline CDR1 SEHNR, CDR2 FQNEAQ (reference sequence). The CDR3 here is CAESGGNTIYF. The CDR3 region has the DNA TGTGCCGAAAGCGGGGGAAACACCATATATTTT.

The genes are TRBV7-7 and TRBJ2-5; either TRBD1 or TRBD2 may supply D (5 bases each). CDR3 length: 15 amino acids. The V gene's germline CDR1 is SSHAT and CDR2 FNYEAQ (reference sequence). The germline V and J ends were trimmed by 0 bases and 4 bases, with 12 bases remaining between them. CDR3 sequence: CASSLARGGGETQYF. In DNA, the CDR3 is TGTGCCAGCAGCTTAGCGCGCGGTGGGGGAGAGACCCAGTACTTC.

The chain couples TRBV7-9 to TRBJ2-3; D might be TRBD1 or TRBD2, each matching 6 bases. Per the germline V gene, CDR1 is SEHNR and CDR2 is FQNEAQ (reference sequence). The CDR3 extends over 14 amino acids. Trimming shortened V by 1 base and J by 8 bases, and 13 bases separated the two germline ends. The CDR3 DNA is TGTGCCAGCAGCTTAGTCGGGGGCGATGGTACGCAGTATTTT. It encodes CASSLVGGDGTQYF.

J is TRBJ2-2 and V is TRBV18; no clear D. The germline V gene has CDR1 KGHSH and CDR2 LQKENI. Between the trimmed V and J ends, which lost 6 bases and 2 bases, there was a span of 10 bases. There are 14 residues in the CDR3. The CDR3 loop reads CASSKGVNTGELFF. The CDR3 nucleotides read TGTGCCAGCTCCAAAGGAGTAAACACCGGGGAGCTGTTTTTT.

The gene calls are TRBV25-1 and TRBJ1-2; 8 positions match TRBD1. Germline CDR1 and CDR2: MGHDK and SYGVNS. The CDR3 length is 15 residues. The ends lost 4 bases at V and 4 bases at J; junction bases unmatched: 8. CDR3 sequence reads: CASSAPGTGAYGYTF. The CDR3, as DNA: TGTGCCAGCAGTGCGCCCGGGACAGGAGCCTATGGCTACACCTTC.

This chain links TRBV18 with TRBJ2-1, with no clear D. This CDR3 has 13 amino acids. The germline V gene encodes CDR1 KGHSH and CDR2 LQKENI. Trimming pared 6 bases from V and 4 bases from J, leaving 10 bases between. CDR3 region: CASSYDIYNEQFF. Written as DNA, the CDR3 is TGTGCCAGCTCCTACGACATTTACAATGAGCAGTTCTTC.

V gene TRBV6-1 combines with J gene TRBJ2-3; 9 bases line up with TRBD2. Losses at the gene ends were 2 bases for V and 6 bases for J; bases not matched to a gene: 6. The germline V gene has CDR1 MNHNS and CDR2 SASEGT. CDR3 length equals 15 residues. Here the CDR3 DNA reads TGTGCCAGCAGTGAATTAGCGGGAGTGGTCGATACGCAGTATTTT. It specifies CASSELAGVVDTQYF.

The chain couples TRBV18 to TRBJ2-7, with TRBD2 matching 13 bases. The CDR3 extends over 16 amino acids. Losses at the gene ends were 4 bases for V and 3 bases for J; bases not matched to a gene: 6. Germline CDR1 reads KGHSH; CDR2 reads LQKENI. The CDR3 loop reads CASSQPRLAGGYEQYF. The CDR3 coding sequence is TGTGCCAGCTCACAACCGAGACTAGCGGGAGGCTACGAGCAGTACTTC.